This T cell receptor (beta chain) stems from a study of blood T cell repertoires in COVID-19. Sequencing was performed with immunoSEQ multiplex PCR; in TCRdb, only in-frame clones are kept and a portion is missing. The table shows 350,000 to 400,000 clones, with about nine tenths occurring only once. This CDR3 comprises 14 residues. The ends were cut back, 6 bases at V and 4 bases at J, with 16 bases in the middle. CDR1 and CDR2 from the germline V gene are MDHEN and SYDVKM. The genes are TRBV28 and TRBJ2-7; D uncertain. This receptor was obtained from a woman between 25 and 40 years old who had recovered from COVID-19. Sequenced sample: PBMCs or T cells enriched from blood (not recorded which). The CDR3 DNA reads as TGTGCCAGCAGCTCGGTTAGCAGAATTTACGAGCAGTACTTC. Translation gives CASSSVSRIYEQYF.